This paragraph covers one T cell receptor (beta chain) sequence. Its antigen is currently unknown. This sample stems from a study of T cells after yellow fever vaccination. Study-wide findings and caveats: Clonotype sharing between CD4 and CD8 compartments was small.

V was shortened by 6 bases and J by 2 bases, with 10 bases between the two germline ends. Per germline, CDR1 SGDLS and CDR2 YYNGEE. This CDR3 contains 13 residues. TCRdb fed the 5' RACE reads into MiXCR, producing one record per CDR3 protein. The sample lists 250,000 to 400,000 distinct CDR3 sequences; over 3.5% were seen once. The receptor was derived from a man younger than 35 who received the YFV17D yellow fever vaccine. Material: PBMCs, obtained 15 days after the yellow fever booster vaccination. This chain joins TRBV9 and TRBJ2-3, with D maybe TRBD2 (6 bases). The CDR3 protein is CASNWGDTDTQYF. The CDR3 DNA reads as TGTGCCAGCAATTGGGGGGACACAGATACGCAGTATTTT.